These 7 T cell receptor beta chains share one sample of origin, sequenced in a study of T cell responses to AZD1222 COVID-19 vaccine (dated by TCRdb to the early 2020s). The library was produced with the immunoSEQ multiplex PCR assay. Not all clones reach the TCRdb copy of this immuneACCESS table, which keeps in-frame sequences only. Checked studies attribute under half of the gap to unresolved V genes and leave the rest unexplained. The sample table shows about 160,000 clones, and 92% are seen once. The top ten constitute 1.1% of the sample. The time point label, read with the paper, signifies: about 28 days (+/-7) after the second vaccine dose. The source material was peripheral blood, sampled 28 days after the second AZD1222 dose. All receptors derive from an adult who received the AZD1222 COVID-19 vaccine.

V gene TRBV19 combines with J gene TRBJ1-6; D is undetermined. Trimming stripped 6 bases from V and 5 bases from J, with 5 bases between. This CDR3 is built from 12 residues. CDR1 is LNHDA, CDR2 SQIVND, per germline (reference sequence). CDR3 nucleotides: TGTGCCAGTAGGAACCATAATTCACCCCTCCACTTT. This sequence encodes CASRNHNSPLHF.

The chain uses TRBV7-3 and TRBJ2-3; D may be TRBD1 or TRBD2 (5 bases each). This CDR3 has 14 residues. Trimming cost V 2 bases and J 4 bases, with 10 bases left between them. The germline V gene encodes CDR1 SGHTA and CDR2 FQGTGA. Here the CDR3 DNA reads TGTGCCAGCAGCTTAGAGGGGCCAGCAGATACGCAGTATTTT. Its translation is CASSLEGPADTQYF.

The chain has TRBV3-1 (or the pseudogene TRBV3-2) and TRBJ1-4; no reliable D call. The CDR3 runs 15 residues. Per the germline V gene, CDR1 is LGHDT and CDR2 is YNNKEL (reference sequence). Trimming stripped 1 base from V and 0 bases from J, with 6 bases between. For the CDR3, the DNA is TGTGCCAGCAGCCAAGCTGCTGCAACTAATGAAAAACTGTTTTTT. Its translation: CASSQAAATNEKLFF.

The chain couples TRBV7-9 to TRBJ1-1; 7 positions agree with TRBD1. This CDR3 has 14 amino acids. From germline, CDR1 is SEHNR and CDR2 FQNEAQ (reference sequence). Trimming cost V 6 bases and J 11 bases; bases outside gene matches: 15. DNA for the CDR3: TGTGCCAGCAGGCAATTCCAGGGGGAATGGGTGGCTTTCTTT. This translates into CASRQFQGEWVAFF. The whole variable domain, remainder taken from reference TRBV7-9 and TRBJ1-1, is DTGVSQNPRHKITKRGQNVTFRCDPISEHNRLYWYRQTLGQGPEFLTYFQNEAQLEKSRLLSDRFSAERPKGSFSTLEIQRTEQGDSAMYLCASRQFQGEWVAFFGQGTRLTVV.

The chain is built from TRBV14 and TRBJ1-2, with 9 positions matching TRBD1. With V trimmed by 5 bases and J by 7 bases, 8 bases remained unmatched. This CDR3 region has 14 residues. The germline gives CDR1 SGHDN, CDR2 FVKESK. Written as DNA, the CDR3 is TGTGCCAGCAGCTACGGGACAGGGTGGGCTGGCTACACCTTC. Translation gives CASSYGTGWAGYTF.

The CDR3 DNA follows: TGTGCCAGCAGCCCTCGGACAGGGAACTATGGCTACACCTTC. Translated, it gives CASSPRTGNYGYTF. This rearrangement joins TRBV9 to TRBJ1-2; 8 bases map to TRBD1. Germline lookup yields CDR1 SGDLS and CDR2 YYNGEE. J gave up 2 bases and V 4 bases, and 4 bases lay outside the gene matches. The CDR3 loop spans 14 amino acids.

This chain links TRBV9 with TRBJ1-2; D gene uncertain. The CDR3 covers 14 residues. V dropped 0 bases and J dropped 2 bases, with 8 bases sitting between them. The V gene's germline CDR1 is SGDLS and CDR2 YYNGEE. The CDR3 DNA sequence: TGTGCCAGCAGCGTAGATGGGCTGAACTATGGCTACACCTTC. Amino acid sequence: CASSVDGLNYGYTF. Using reference TRBV9 and TRBJ1-2 for the parts outside the CDR3, the full variable domain is DSGVTQTPKHLITATGQRVTLRCSPRSGDLSVYWYQQSLDQGLQFLIQYYNGEERAKGNILERFSAQQFPDLHSELNLSSLELGDSALYFCASSVDGLNYGYTFGSGTRLTVV.